The 29 T cell receptor beta chains in this list originate from one sample, sequenced in a study of shared clonotypes between healthy human individuals (dated by TCRdb to the early 2020s). Library generation was performed with the immunoSEQ multiplex PCR assay. This is the immuneACCESS table as TCRdb keeps it, with only in-frame sequences that have V and J called. A part of the clones is gone; compared with another copy, unresolved V genes explain less than half, and the rest is unexplained. The sample records roughly 480,000 clones, roughly 78% of which are singletons. Of the sample, less than 15% is held by the ten largest clones. The specimen sequenced was PBMCs. The receptors were sampled from a woman aged 40 to 55 in good health. Some clones in this sample may be carry-over from other donors' samples.

The chain uses TRBV10-2 and TRBJ1-1, with D possibly matching TRBD1 (5 bases). The CDR3 spans 15 residues. Trimming cost V 0 bases and J 0 bases, with 8 bases left between them. Germline V gives CDR1 WSHSY, CDR2 SAAADI. The CDR3 bases are TGCGCCAGCAGTGAGTCGGGGGGGGTGAACACTGAAGCTTTCTTT. Its protein product is CASSESGGVNTEAFF.

The chain links TRBV25-1 to TRBJ2-1; 14 bases match TRBD2. Germline V gene lookup returns CDR1 MGHDK and CDR2 SYGVNS. The V and J ends lost 4 bases and 2 bases, in that order; junction bases with no gene match: 4. The CDR3 totals 17 residues. DNA for the CDR3: TGTGCCAGCAGTGCGCTGACTAGCGGGAGGGCCTACAATGAGCAGTTCTTC. It translates to CASSALTSGRAYNEQFF. Using reference TRBV25-1 and TRBJ2-1 for the parts outside the CDR3, the full variable domain is EADIYQTPRYLVIGTGKKITLECSQTMGHDKMYWYQQDPGMELHLIHYSYGVNSTEKGDLSSESTVSRIRTEHFPLTLESARPSHTSQYLCASSALTSGRAYNEQFFGPGTRLTVL.

About this clone: Other nucleotide sequences from this sample produce the same CDR3. V is TRBV28 and J is TRBJ1-5, with unresolved D. This CDR3 is built from 13 residues. V gave up 1 base and J gave up 7 bases, with 8 bases separating them. The germline CDR1 and CDR2 sequences are MDHEN and SYDVKM. CDR3 protein: CASSLLGGQPQHF. Here the CDR3 DNA reads TGTGCCAGCAGTTTATTGGGCGGGCAGCCCCAGCATTTT.

Notes on this clone: This sample also contains other DNA sequences that code for the same CDR3. The chain has TRBV28 and TRBJ2-7; D may correspond to TRBD1 or TRBD2 (5 bases each). Germline CDR1 and CDR2: MDHEN and SYDVKM. V was clipped by 4 bases and J by 2 bases, with 9 bases between them. The length of the CDR3 is 13 residues. This CDR3 is CASSSGTTYEQYF. The CDR3 DNA is TGTGCCAGCAGTTCCGGGACCACCTACGAGCAGTACTTC.

This clone was found a few times. V gene TRBV28 combines with J gene TRBJ1-2; 7 positions match TRBD1. After removal of 6 bases from V and 1 base from J, the junction contained 2 bases not matched to a gene. Germline values: CDR1 MDHEN, CDR2 SYDVKM. The CDR3 consists of 13 residues. The CDR3 DNA follows: TGTGCCAGCAGGGCAGGGGGTAACTATGGCTACACCTTC. It codes for CASRAGGNYGYTF.

This clone has a single count. The chain links TRBV30 to TRBJ2-6, with 8 positions matching TRBD1. With 1 base clipped from V and 1 base from J, the junction kept 6 bases outside the gene matches. This CDR3 has 17 amino acids. From germline, CDR1 is GTSNPN and CDR2 SVGIG (reference sequence). The chain's CDR3 is CAWSGIQGASGANVLTF. CDR3 nucleotides: TGTGCCTGGAGTGGGATCCAGGGGGCTTCTGGGGCCAACGTCCTGACTTTC.

On this clone: The sample holds other DNA sequences that translate to the same CDR3. The V call is TRBV19, the J call TRBJ2-1, with TRBD2 matching over 13 bases. V trimming: 6 bases; J trimming: 7 bases; junction bases outside the gene matches: 3. This CDR3 has 14 residues. The germline gives CDR1 LNHDA, CDR2 SQIVND (reference sequence). This CDR3 is CASRRTSGSNEQFF. The DNA for the CDR3 is TGTGCCAGTAGACGGACTAGCGGGAGTAATGAGCAGTTCTTC.

This rearrangement joins TRBV6-1 to TRBJ2-5, with D uncertain. CDR3 size: 13 residues. Trimming stripped 0 bases from V and 7 bases from J, with 9 bases between. Per the germline V gene, CDR1 is MNHNS and CDR2 is SASEGT. In DNA, the CDR3 is TGTGCCAGCAGTGAAGCTGACGCAGGGACCCAGTACTTC. Translated, it gives CASSEADAGTQYF.

The rearrangement uses TRBV13 and TRBJ2-3; TRBD2 is a possible D gene (7 bases). Trimming pared 5 bases from V and 3 bases from J, leaving 18 bases between. The CDR3 totals 16 residues. Germline-derived CDR1 and CDR2 are PRHDT and FYEKMQ (reference sequence). The chain's CDR3 is CASSLRTDGGTDTQYF. The CDR3 coding sequence is TGTGCCAGCAGCCTACGGACAGACGGGGGGACAGATACGCAGTATTTT.

This rearrangement joins TRBV5-1 to TRBJ2-7, with 9 bases aligning to TRBD1. CDR3 length equals 14 residues. After removal of 3 bases from V and 7 bases from J, the junction contained 8 bases not matched to a gene. CDR1 SGHRS and CDR2 YFSETQ come from the germline V gene. CDR3 sequence reads: CASSWGDREEEQYF. For the CDR3, the DNA is TGCGCCAGCAGCTGGGGGGACAGGGAGGAGGAGCAGTACTTC.

The genes are TRBV5-1 and TRBJ2-7; 8 bases match TRBD2. Germline V lookup: CDR1 SGHRS, CDR2 YFSETQ. The CDR3 covers 14 residues. With V trimmed by 4 bases and J by 5 bases, 8 bases remained unmatched. The CDR3 coding sequence is TGCGCCAGCAGCATCCAGCGGGAGTCCGACGAGCAGTACTTC. Translation: CASSIQRESDEQYF.

In regard to this clone: This sample includes further DNA sequences coding for the same CDR3. CDR3 region: CASSPRRGSNQPQHF. The CDR3 coding sequence is TGTGCCAGCAGCCCACGGCGGGGTAGCAATCAGCCCCAGCATTTT. The chain couples TRBV28 to TRBJ1-5; D not certain. CDR3 size: 15 residues. V was cut by 6 bases and J by 0 bases, with 12 bases left in between. CDR1 is MDHEN and CDR2 is SYDVKM in the germline V gene. The full variable domain, with the rest looked up from reference TRBV28 and TRBJ1-5, is DVKVTQSSRYLVKRTGEKVFLECVQDMDHENMFWYRQDPGLGLRLIYFSYDVKMKEKGDIPEGYSVSREKKERFSLILESASTNQTSMYLCASSPRRGSNQPQHFGDGTRLSIL.

Turning to this clone: A far larger clone is just one base off, so this is likely a read error. Other DNA sequences in this specimen translate into the identical CDR3. This chain connects TRBV30 to TRBJ1-1; tentative D call: TRBD1 (6 bases). V shed 5 bases and J shed 8 bases, with 15 bases lying between them. The CDR3 has 12 residues. Germline V lookup: CDR1 GTSNPN, CDR2 SVGIG (reference sequence). DNA for the CDR3: TGTGCCTGGGGCGGGGGGCGGTCCGAAGCTTTCTTT. This sequence encodes CAWGGGRSEAFF.

In its sample, this clone was seen a few times. The chain carries TRBV6-5 and TRBJ2-2; unclear D gene. The CDR3 is made up of 15 amino acids. V was clipped by 7 bases and J by 5 bases, with 17 bases between them. Germline-derived CDR1 and CDR2 are MNHEY and SVGAGI. CDR3 loop: CASIPRGDRTGELFF. The CDR3 nucleotides are TGTGCCAGCATACCCCGCGGAGATAGGACCGGGGAGCTGTTTTTT.

For this clone: Other DNA sequences from this sample encode an identical CDR3 as well. The rearrangement joins TRBV6-6 to TRBJ2-3; D unresolved. Germline lookup yields CDR1 MNHNY and CDR2 SVGAGI (reference sequence). V lost 3 bases, J lost 4 bases, and 2 bases lay in between. The CDR3 is 11 amino acids. This chain's CDR3 is CASSYSDTQYF. The DNA of the CDR3 is TGTGCCAGCAGTTATTCAGATACGCAGTATTTT.

This sequence joins TRBV27 and TRBJ1-2, with unresolved D. Germline CDR1 is MNHEY and CDR2 is SMNVEV (reference sequence). The CDR3 runs to 17 residues. The V gene lost 2 bases and the J gene lost 0 bases, with 16 bases spanning the gap. CDR3 loop: CASSLKPSLTTNYGYTF. The CDR3, as DNA: TGTGCCAGCAGTTTAAAACCTAGTCTGACTACTAACTATGGCTACACCTTC.

In DNA form, the CDR3 reads TGCGCCAGCAGCCAGGGGACTAACAGGGGTGTGGGTTCACCCCTCCACTTT. Amino acid sequence: CASSQGTNRGVGSPLHF. J is TRBJ1-6 and V is TRBV4-1; 7 bases line up with TRBD1. Germline loops: CDR1 MGHRA, CDR2 YSYEKL. The CDR3 length is 17 residues. The V gene end was trimmed by 3 bases and the J gene end by 9 bases; junction bases not matched to a gene: 14.

V gene TRBV2 combines with J gene TRBJ2-2; TRBD1 agrees at 7 bases. This CDR3 contains 14 residues. V lost 6 bases and J lost 1; bases outside the gene matches: 2. Germline V gives CDR1 SNHLY, CDR2 FYNNEI. The CDR3: CASRNRGNTGELFF. The CDR3 DNA reads as TGTGCCAGCAGAAACAGGGGGAACACCGGGGAGCTGTTTTTT.

V is TRBV2 and J is TRBJ2-2, with D hard to call. Trimming took off 1 base at V and 8 bases at J, with 14 bases between the two ends. This CDR3 contains 15 residues. Per germline, CDR1 SNHLY and CDR2 FYNNEI. The CDR3 nucleotides read TGTGCCAGCAGTGAAGGAATAGGGTCTTTTGGGGAGCTGTTTTTT. It codes for CASSEGIGSFGELFF.

This chain connects TRBV6-1 to TRBJ1-1; D perhaps matches TRBD1 (5 bases). Trimming left V 7 bases short and J 4 bases short, with 13 bases between. The CDR3 has 13 amino acids. Germline-derived CDR1 and CDR2 are MNHNS and SASEGT. The CDR3, as DNA: TGTGCCAGCATGGAACAGGTCGGCACTGAAGCTTTCTTT. Its translation is CASMEQVGTEAFF.

Notes on this clone: Other DNA sequences in the sample encode the same CDR3. This rearrangement joins TRBV7-9 to TRBJ2-7; D gene ambiguous. Looked up from germline, CDR1 is SEHNR and CDR2 is FQNEAQ (reference sequence). V was trimmed by 6 bases and J by 4 bases, leaving 4 bases between them. The CDR3 sequence is 10 residues long. CDR3 bases: TGTGCCAGCAGTAATTACGAGCAGTACTTC. Translated, it gives CASSNYEQYF. Together with reference TRBV7-9 and TRBJ2-7, the CDR3 gives the full variable domain: DTGVSQNPRHKITKRGQNVTFRCDPISEHNRLYWYRQTLGQGPEFLTYFQNEAQLEKSRLLSDRFSAERPKGSFSTLEIQRTEQGDSAMYLCASSNYEQYFGPGTRLTVT.

This clone was seen a few times. The chain is built from TRBV18 and TRBJ1-5; TRBD1 is a possible D gene (5 bases). V was shortened by 6 bases and J by 5 bases, with 14 bases between the two germline ends. This CDR3 spans 14 amino acids. CDR1 is KGHSH and CDR2 is LQKENI in the germline V gene. CDR3 bases: TGTGCCAGCTCCCGACAGCCACTTTATCAGCCCCAGCATTTT. Translating it yields CASSRQPLYQPQHF. The full variable domain, in which reference TRBV18 and TRBJ1-5 provide the parts outside the CDR3, is NAGVMQNPRHLVRRRGQEARLRCSPMKGHSHVYWYRQLPEEGLKFMVYLQKENIIDESGMPKERFSAEFPKEGPSILRIQQVVRGDSAAYFCASSRQPLYQPQHFGDGTRLSIL.

The V gene is TRBV5-1, the J gene TRBJ1-2, with D possibly being TRBD1 (6 bases). CDR3 length: 14 amino acids. The germline V gene encodes CDR1 SGHRS and CDR2 YFSETQ. Deletions cut 0 bases from V and 6 bases from J, with 12 bases between. The CDR3: CASSLAAGEDGYTF. The CDR3 DNA follows: TGCGCCAGCAGCTTGGCGGCAGGGGAAGATGGCTACACCTTC.

The V call is TRBV6-1, the J call TRBJ1-4; 7 nucleotides align to TRBD1. Germline CDR1 MNHNS, CDR2 SASEGT. Unmatched junction bases numbered 9, after V lost 9 bases and J lost 5 bases. This CDR3 is 14 amino acids long. The CDR3 spells CASARTGENEKLFF. As DNA, the CDR3 is TGTGCCAGTGCTCGGACAGGAGAAAATGAAAAACTGTTTTTT.

The rearrangement uses TRBV27 and TRBJ2-5, with D possibly TRBD2 on 5 matching bases. This CDR3 spans 17 amino acids. Trimming pared 0 bases from V and 5 bases from J, leaving 19 bases between. Germline CDR1 MNHEY, CDR2 SMNVEV (reference sequence). The DNA of the CDR3 is TGTGCCAGCAGTTTATCGTGGTGGCGTGAGGGCGGGGAGACCCAGTACTTC. Translation gives CASSLSWWREGGETQYF.

The sample holds a few counts of this clone. The chain combines TRBV5-1 with TRBJ2-6; TRBD1 agrees at 9 bases. CDR3 size: 17 residues. Germline CDR1 SGHRS, CDR2 YFSETQ. The junction had 8 bases not matched to a gene; V was cut back by 4 bases and J by 3 bases. CDR3 coding DNA: TGCGCCAGCAGCGGTTCGACAGGGGGTTTTGGGGCCAACGTCCTGACTTTC. This sequence encodes CASSGSTGGFGANVLTF.

This clone has only a few counts. The chain carries TRBV4-1 and TRBJ1-2; D remains unclear. Looked up from germline, CDR1 is MGHRA and CDR2 is YSYEKL. CDR3 length: 15 amino acids. Trimming removed 1 base from V and 4 bases from J, with 13 bases in between. The chain's CDR3 is CASSQARITGYGYTF. CDR3 nucleotides: TGCGCCAGCAGCCAAGCCCGAATAACGGGCTATGGCTACACCTTC.

This chain's CDR3 is CASSPGLAGEDTQYF. In nucleotides, the CDR3 is TGCGCCAGCAGCCCGGGACTAGCGGGAGAAGATACGCAGTATTTT. This sequence joins TRBV5-1 and TRBJ2-3; 14 bases agree with TRBD2. The CDR3 has 15 amino acids. Germline CDR1 is SGHRS and CDR2 is YFSETQ. The J segment lost 5 bases and the V segment lost 4 bases, leaving 3 bases of the junction unmatched.

Comments on this clone: One end of the junction does not line up with germline, which may come from a read error. This rearrangement joins TRBV4-1 to TRBJ1-4; D call uncertain. The CDR3 loop spans 16 amino acids. Germline CDR1 and CDR2: MGHRA and YSYEKL. The CDR3, as DNA: TGCGCCAGCAGCTCACTGGTCCGTGCAACTAATGAAGAACTGTTTTTT. Translation: CASSSLVRATNEELFF.